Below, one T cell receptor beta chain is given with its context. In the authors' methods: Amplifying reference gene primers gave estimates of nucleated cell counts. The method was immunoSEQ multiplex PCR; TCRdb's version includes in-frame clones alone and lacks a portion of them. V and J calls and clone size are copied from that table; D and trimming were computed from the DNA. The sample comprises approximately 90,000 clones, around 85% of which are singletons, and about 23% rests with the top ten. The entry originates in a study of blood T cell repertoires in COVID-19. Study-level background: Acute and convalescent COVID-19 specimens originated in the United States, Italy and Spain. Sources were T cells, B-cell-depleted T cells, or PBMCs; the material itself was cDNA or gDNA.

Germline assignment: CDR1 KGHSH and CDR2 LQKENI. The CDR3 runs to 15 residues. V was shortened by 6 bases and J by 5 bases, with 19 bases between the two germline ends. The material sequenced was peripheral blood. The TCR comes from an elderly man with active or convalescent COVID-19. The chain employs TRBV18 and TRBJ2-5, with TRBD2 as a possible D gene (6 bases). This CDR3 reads CASSPGFPRGETQYF. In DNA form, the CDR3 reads TGTGCCAGCTCCCCCGGTTTCCCCCGGGGGGAGACCCAGTACTTC. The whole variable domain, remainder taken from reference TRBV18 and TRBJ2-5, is NAGVMQNPRHLVRRRGQEARLRCSPMKGHSHVYWYRQLPEEGLKFMVYLQKENIIDESGMPKERFSAEFPKEGPSILRIQQVVRGDSAAYFCASSPGFPRGETQYFGPGTRLLVL.